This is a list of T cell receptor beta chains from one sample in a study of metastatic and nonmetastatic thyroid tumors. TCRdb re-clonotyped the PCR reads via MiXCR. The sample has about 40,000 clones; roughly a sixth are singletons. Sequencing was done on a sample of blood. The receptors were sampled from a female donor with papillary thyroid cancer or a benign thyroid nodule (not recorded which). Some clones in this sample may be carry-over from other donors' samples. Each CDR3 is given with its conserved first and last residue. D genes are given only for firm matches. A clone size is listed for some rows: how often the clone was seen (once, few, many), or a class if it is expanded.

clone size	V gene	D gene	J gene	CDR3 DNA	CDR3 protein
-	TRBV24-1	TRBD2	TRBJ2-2	TGTGCCACCAGTGATTTCGTGGCGGGGGAAAGGGCCGTGGAGCTGTTTTTT	CATSDFVAGERAVELFF
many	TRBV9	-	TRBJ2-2	TGTGCCAGCAGCGTAGGGGTCGGCGGGGAAAACACCGGGGAGCTGTTTTTT	CASSVGVGGENTGELFF
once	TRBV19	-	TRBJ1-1	TGTGCCAGTAGTATAACCACCAAGGCAGGCAGGGGAGAAGATTTCTTT	CASSITTKAGRGEDFF
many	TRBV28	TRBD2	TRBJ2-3	TGTGCCAGCAAGGGACTAGCGGGAGTAACGCAGTATTTT	CASKGLAGVTQYF
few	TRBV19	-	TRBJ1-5	TGTGCCAGTAGTCCCAGGCAGGGAAATCAGCCCCAGCATTTT	CASSPRQGNQPQHF
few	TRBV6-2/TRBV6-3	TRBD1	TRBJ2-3	TGTGCCAGCAGTTACTCCCGGACAGGGAAAACATATACGCGGTATTTT	CASSYSRTGKTYTRYF
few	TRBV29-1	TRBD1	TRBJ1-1	TGCAGCGTTCTCCAGGGGGAGAGAACTGAAGCTTTCTTT	CSVLQGERTEAFF
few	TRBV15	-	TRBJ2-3	TGTTCCACCAGCAGAGATGCACAGTGGGCGGGTACGCAGTATTTT	CSTSRDAQWAGTQYF
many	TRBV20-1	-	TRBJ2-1	TGCAGTGCTAGCCGGGACGGACGCGACAATGAGCAGTTCTTC	CSASRDGRDNEQFF
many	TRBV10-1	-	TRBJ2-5	TGCGCCAGCACCCAAGTCACGGGGAAGAGCCGAACCCAGTACTTC	CASTQVTGKSRTQYF
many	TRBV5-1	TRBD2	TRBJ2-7	TGCGCCAGCAGCCACACTACCGGGACTAGTTTCTACGAGCAGTACTTC	CASSHTTGTSFYEQYF
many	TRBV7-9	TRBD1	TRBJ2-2	TGTGCCAGCAGACCAAAACAGGGGGCTGGCGGGGAGCTGTTTTTT	CASRPKQGAGGELFF
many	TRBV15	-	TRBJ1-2	TGTGCCACCAGCTCCCGCGCCTTAGGGGACTATGGCTACACCTTC	CATSSRALGDYGYTF
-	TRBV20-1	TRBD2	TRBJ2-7	TGCAGTGCTAGAGACAGACTAGCGGGCCCCCACGAGCAGTACTTC	CSARDRLAGPHEQYF
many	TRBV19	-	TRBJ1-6	TGTGCCACCTCTCGAGATAATTCACCCCTCCACTTT	CATSRDNSPLHF
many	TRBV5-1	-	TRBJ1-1	TGCGCCAGCAGCTTAAATATCGAGGGACCTGAAGCTTTCTTT	CASSLNIEGPEAFF
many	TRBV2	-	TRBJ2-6	TGTGCCAGCAGGGCAGGGGTTTCTGGGGCCAACGTCCTGACTTTC	CASRAGVSGANVLTF
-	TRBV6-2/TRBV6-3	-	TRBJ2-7	TGTGCCAGCAGCTTAGTTGGGCAGGGAACCTACGAGCAGTACTTC	CASSLVGQGTYEQYF
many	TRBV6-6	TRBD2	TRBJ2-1	TGTGCCAGCAGTTACTCGAGGAGGGAGGGTGAAGAGGGGTTCTTC	CASSYSRREGEEGFF
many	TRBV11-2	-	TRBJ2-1	TGTGCCACCAAACAGGGTGACTCCTACAATGAGCAGTTCTTC	CATKQGDSYNEQFF
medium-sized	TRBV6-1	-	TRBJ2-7	TGTGCCAGCAGAGACGGACCCGACGAGCAGTACTTC	CASRDGPDEQYF
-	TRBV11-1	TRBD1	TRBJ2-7	TGTGCCAGCAGCTTAGCAGGTGGGACAGTGGGCTACGAGCAGTACTTC	CASSLAGGTVGYEQYF
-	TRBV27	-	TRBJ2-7	TGTGCCAGCAGTCCCTTAGAGGGTTCCTACGAGCAGTACTTC	CASSPLEGSYEQYF
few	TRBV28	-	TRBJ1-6	TGTGCCAGCAGGGGTCCGGGACTGGGGAATAATTCACCCATCCACTTT	CASRGPGLGNNSPIHF
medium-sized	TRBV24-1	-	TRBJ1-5	TGTGCCACCAGTGAACAGGTGAATCAGCCCCAGCATTTT	CATSEQVNQPQHF
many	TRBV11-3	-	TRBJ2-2	TGTGCCAGCAGCTTAGAGGGGGGGAACACCGGGGAGCTGTTTTTT	CASSLEGGNTGELFF
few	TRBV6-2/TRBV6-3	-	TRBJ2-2	TGTGCCGGCTCGCGCCCTGGACAGCTCACGCCCACCGGGGAGCTGTTTTTT	CAGSRPGQLTPTGELFF
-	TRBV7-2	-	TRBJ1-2	TGTGCCAGCAGCTTAAGAAGGGATTACTATGGCTACACCTTC	CASSLRRDYYGYTF
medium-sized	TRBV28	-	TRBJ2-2	TGTGCCAGCAGTTTTATGCCCGGGACAAGTAACACCGGGGAGCTGTTTTTT	CASSFMPGTSNTGELFF
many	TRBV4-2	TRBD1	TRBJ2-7	TGTGCCAGCAGCCAAGCCGGGACAGGGAGGTCCTACGAGCAGTACTTC	CASSQAGTGRSYEQYF
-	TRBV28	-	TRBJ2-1	TGTGCCAGCACCAAACTCGAGTACAGCTCCTACAATGAGCAGTTCTTC	CASTKLEYSSYNEQFF
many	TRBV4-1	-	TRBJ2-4	TGCGCCAGCAGCCAAGGGCAAAGGACAGCCGGGGAAAACATTCAGTACTTC	CASSQGQRTAGENIQYF
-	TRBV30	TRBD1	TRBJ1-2	TGTGCCTGGGTCAGAGGGACAGCCTATGGCTACACCTTC	CAWVRGTAYGYTF
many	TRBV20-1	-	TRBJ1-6	TGCAGTGCCAAAGCAATGGTGCAGCAAGTAAATTCACCCCTCCACTTT	CSAKAMVQQVNSPLHF
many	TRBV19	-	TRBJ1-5	TGTGCCAGTACAGAATCGGAACAGGGAGAAAGTCAGCCCCAGCATTTT	CASTESEQGESQPQHF